One T cell receptor beta chain is described in this entry. The target antigen is unknown. V was trimmed by 6 bases and J by 0 bases, leaving 18 bases between them. Germline V gene sequence: CDR1 LNHDA, CDR2 SQIVND (reference sequence). This CDR3 is 16 amino acids long. The assay was immunoSEQ multiplex PCR, and TCRdb's table has in-frame clones only and misses some. Of more than 45,000 clones listed, 70% to 90% are singletons. The data were taken from a study of PD-L1 blockade in urothelial cancer. Study-wide background: About 90% of the 29 patients were men with bladder-origin urothelial cancer. A median of approximately 140,000 T cells was found in the blood samples. Anywhere from 0 to 3 prior chemotherapy regimens had been received by patients. Notes on the study in general: TCR clonality was measured in pretreatment peripheral blood. Clonality below the median predicted better survival.

The gene calls are TRBV19 and TRBJ2-7; D possibly corresponds to TRBD2 (6 bases). The source of this sequence is a man of 80 years or more with urothelial cancer. The starting material was PBMCs, obtained around atezolizumab (anti-PD-L1) treatment. The CDR3 spells CASSRRVGSGSYEQYF. The CDR3 DNA is TGTGCCAGTAGCCGCCGGGTGGGTAGCGGCTCCTACGAGCAGTACTTC.